This is a list of T cell receptor beta chains from one sample in a study of T cell responses to AZD1222 COVID-19 vaccine. Clones were read by immunoSEQ multiplex PCR, and TCRdb kept only the in-frame ones, dropping some. Here the sample spans 90,000 to 120,000 clones, roughly 90% being singletons. The input for sequencing was peripheral blood, taken on day 0 of AZD1222 vaccination. The receptors were sampled from an adult in good health. The CDR3 runs from the conserved cysteine through the conserved F or W. The D gene is left open where the match is weak. Some rows mark clone size as missing; the rest say once, few, many or name a class of expanded clone.

.,TRBV28,.,TRBJ1-3,CAGSTGYSGNTIYF,TGTGCCGGCAGTACAGGTTACTCTGGAAACACCATATATTTT
.,TRBV14,.,TRBJ2-2,CASGLNTGELFF,TGTGCCAGCGGATTGAACACCGGGGAGCTGTTTTTT
few,TRBV9,.,TRBJ1-2,CASSVVTGDYGYTF,TGTGCCAGCAGCGTAGTTACAGGCGACTATGGCTACACCTTC
.,TRBV7-9,.,TRBJ1-2,CASSDTDYGYTF,TGTGCCAGCAGCGATACGGACTATGGCTACACCTTC
.,TRBV10-3,.,TRBJ1-3,CANSPREGTSSGNTIYF,TGTGCCAACAGTCCCCGGGAAGGGACCTCCTCTGGAAACACCATATATTTT
.,TRBV7-3,.,TRBJ2-1,CASSPESNEQFF,TGTGCCAGCAGCCCAGAATCGAATGAGCAGTTCTTC
.,TRBV24-1,.,TRBJ2-5,CATSAQTTGAQYF,TGTGCCACCAGTGCCCAGACCACCGGGGCCCAGTACTTC
.,TRBV6-5,TRBD1,TRBJ1-2,CASSYTGQDGYTF,TGTGCCAGCAGTTACACCGGACAGGATGGCTACACCTTC
.,TRBV9,TRBD2,TRBJ2-3,CASSVVGSGSGDTQYF,TGTGCCAGCAGCGTAGTTGGTAGCGGGAGTGGTGATACGCAGTATTTT
.,TRBV7-9,.,TRBJ1-1,CASSVIRAPGGTEAFF,TGTGCCAGCAGCGTAATCAGGGCCCCGGGAGGCACTGAAGCTTTCTTT
.,TRBV6-1,.,TRBJ1-2,CASSEASVGPGANYGYTF,TGTGCCAGCAGTGAAGCTAGTGTGGGACCAGGGGCGAACTATGGCTACACCTTC
.,TRBV28,.,TRBJ2-4,CASSLLPASAKNIQYF,TGTGCCAGCAGTTTATTGCCAGCAAGCGCCAAAAACATTCAGTACTTC
.,TRBV6-5,.,TRBJ1-2,CASIEPPYGYTF,TGTGCCAGCATCGAACCCCCATATGGCTACACCTTC
once,TRBV5-1,.,TRBJ2-7,CASRAGVSTYEQYF,TGCGCCAGCAGGGCCGGGGTTTCAACCTACGAGCAGTACTTC
.,TRBV6-5,TRBD1,TRBJ1-1,CASTRTGSANTEAFF,TGTGCCAGCACCCGGACAGGGTCGGCGAACACTGAAGCTTTCTTT
.,TRBV18,.,TRBJ1-1,CASSPDSMNTEAFF,TGTGCCAGCTCTCCGGACAGCATGAACACTGAAGCTTTCTTT
.,TRBV27,.,TRBJ1-5,CASSPGFNQPQHF,TGTGCCAGCAGTCCGGGTTTCAATCAGCCCCAGCATTTT
.,TRBV29-1,TRBD2,TRBJ2-1,CSVLPGLAGHNEQFF,TGCAGCGTCCTCCCGGGACTAGCGGGGCACAATGAGCAGTTCTTC
.,TRBV5-4,.,TRBJ1-3,CASSTDGLSGNTIYF,TGTGCCAGCAGCACGGACGGGCTCTCTGGAAACACCATATATTTT
.,TRBV28,TRBD1,TRBJ2-7,CASSSGQVASYEQYF,TGTGCCAGCAGTTCAGGACAGGTTGCCTCCTACGAGCAGTACTTC
.,TRBV21-1,.,TRBJ1-1,CASSKKGAGTGITEAFF,TGTGCCAGCAGCAAAAAGGGGGCCGGGACAGGGATCACTGAAGCTTTCTTT
.,TRBV27,TRBD1,TRBJ2-5,CASSFLGQGVGNQETQYF,TGTGCCAGCAGTTTTCTGGGACAGGGTGTGGGGAACCAAGAGACCCAGTACTTC